This TCR beta chain was obtained from a study of blood T cell repertoires in COVID-19. Assay used: immunoSEQ multiplex PCR; TCRdb lists only in-frame clones, some missing. Here the sample spans approximately 160,000 clones, 84% being singletons. The length of the CDR3 is 16 residues. Trimming stripped 5 bases from V and 2 bases from J, with 16 bases between. Per the germline V gene, CDR1 is SGHAT and CDR2 is FQNNGV. Sequences were obtained from peripheral blood. The V gene is TRBV11-2, the J gene TRBJ2-1; maybe TRBD1 (6 bases). This TCR was sampled from a middle-aged man who had recovered from COVID-19. The CDR3 region is CASSPSVGAAYNEQFF. The CDR3 bases are TGTGCCAGCAGCCCGAGTGTGGGGGCAGCCTACAATGAGCAGTTCTTC.